The following is a T cell receptor (beta chain) sequence with its context. Clones were sequenced by immunoSEQ multiplex PCR, and TCRdb holds only the in-frame ones, with some missing. In the table there are some 50,000 clones, around 86% of which are singletons. This sample stems from a study of blood T cell repertoires in COVID-19. Germline lookup yields CDR1 SGHTS and CDR2 YDEGEE. This CDR3 is built from 14 residues. V shed 6 bases and J 11 bases; nucleotides not matched to a gene: 15. The source material was PBMCs or T cells enriched from blood (not recorded which). The J gene is TRBJ1-2, the V gene TRBV5-8, with 8 bases fitting TRBD1. This clonotype was sampled from a woman aged 45-60 years who had recovered from COVID-19. CDR3 coding DNA: TGTGCCAGCATCCCTGAGGCAGGGGGCCCGTTTTACACCTTC. It encodes CASIPEAGGPFYTF.